This T cell receptor (beta chain) was sequenced during a study of T-cell reconstitution after alpha-beta-depleted transplantation in children. This clonotype was counted between two and nine times. Researchers prepared the TCRbeta library using unique molecular identifiers, the study reports. Each CDR3 protein gets one entry after TCRdb re-called the PCR reads with MiXCR. The data show about 540,000 distinct CDR3 sequences, around 17% seen once. V was trimmed by 3 bases and J by 1 base, leaving 4 bases between them. The CDR3 extends over 12 amino acids. Germline-derived CDR1 and CDR2 are SGDLS and YYNGEE.

The gene calls are TRBV9 and TRBJ2-5; D gene ambiguous. Source: PBMCs from the stem cell graft donor, taken from the stem cell graft. The TCR sequence derives from a human donor who donated a stem cell graft to a child with acute lymphoblastic leukemia. CDR3 coding DNA: TGTGCCAGCAGCGGGACCCAAGAGACCCAGTACTTC. Translation gives CASSGTQETQYF.